This entry features one T cell receptor (beta chain) sequence. The clone's antigen remains unknown. No base qualities exist here, and no much larger clone lies one base off it. The sample belongs to a study of control samples from healthy donors and cancer patients (dated by TCRdb to about 2020). Library preparation was by the immunoSEQ multiplex PCR assay. TCRdb provides this immuneACCESS table in a form limited to in-frame rearrangements. Some clones are lacking; in checked studies, under half of them reflect an unresolved V gene, and why the rest are absent is not known. The sample has about 51,000 clones on record, roughly 89% of them singletons. The top ten clonotypes cover roughly 1.5% of the sample. Spanning cysteine to phenylalanine, the CDR3 consists of 15 amino acids. The read is trimmed to its CDR3 DNA, 45 bases read in frame from base 1. Clipping removes 5 bases from V and 8 bases from J, with 11 as the unmatched junction base count. CDR1 and CDR2 were assigned from the germline V gene as SGHNT and YENEEA.

The clonotype originates from a man aged 40-50 years with colorectal cancer. Sequenced: PBMCs. The rearrangement joined TRBV11-3 to TRBJ2-1; TRBD2 aligns with 8 central bases. The DNA sequence is as follows: TGTGCCAGCAGCCGACCGGGGACTAGTTTCGATGAGCAGTTCTTC. Translated, it reads CASSRPGTSFDEQFF.